These 26 T cell receptor beta chains were all obtained from the same sample, sequenced in a study of regulatory T cells in long-lasting Graves disease. TCR beta libraries were built with iRepertoire HTBI primers and Arm-PCR of CDR3 regions. In TCRdb, the multiplex PCR reads were re-called with MiXCR into one record per CDR3 protein. The sample yields 350,000 to 550,000 distinct CDR3 sequences, about 15% seen once. The sample's time point: newly diagnosed GD, antithyroid drugs for less than 3 months. The TCR library was prepared using RNA isolated from PBMCs. The same data also went into a second study, on T cells in Graves' hyperthyroidism and ophthalmopathy.

Source: peripheral blood mononuclear cells (PBMCs), taken at new diagnosis, from a patient treated with antithyroid drugs. The receptors stem from a woman between 50 and 59 years old with Graves disease.

This clonotype was detected many times. The chain is built from TRBV3-1 and TRBJ2-7; 13 bases map to TRBD2. The CDR3 is 16 amino acids. V shed 3 bases, J shed 7 bases, and the junction held 9 bases outside the gene matches. Germline CDR1 and CDR2: LGHDT and YNNKEL (reference sequence). The CDR3 sequence: CASSHGLAGVGGEQYF. The CDR3 DNA reads as TGTGCCAGCAGCCACGGACTAGCGGGAGTAGGTGGGGAGCAGTACTTC.

Many counts were recorded for this clonotype. The chain is built from TRBV19 and TRBJ2-7; 7 bases map to TRBD2. The CDR3 sequence is 15 residues long. The germline CDR1 and CDR2 sequences are LNHDA and SQIVND (reference sequence). After removal of 5 bases from V and 5 bases from J, the junction contained 12 bases not matched to a gene. CDR3 bases: TGTGCCAGTAGTCCCCCCTTTGCGGGAGTCCACGAGCAGTACTTC. Translated: CASSPPFAGVHEQYF.

Many counts were recorded for this clonotype. This chain joins TRBV6-1 and TRBJ2-1, with 8 bases matching TRBD1. Germline CDR1 is MNHNS and CDR2 is SASEGT. V trimming: 6 bases; J trimming: 0 bases; junction bases outside the gene matches: 7. This CDR3 contains 16 residues. The CDR3 DNA reads as TGTGCCAGCAGGGATTGGACAGGGACCTCCTACAATGAGCAGTTCTTC. Encoded protein: CASRDWTGTSYNEQFF.

The rearrangement uses TRBV6-1 and TRBJ2-7; D might be TRBD1 (6 bases). The CDR3 spans 13 residues. CDR1 is MNHNS, CDR2 SASEGT, per germline. V lost 5 bases and J lost 3, with 11 bases in between. CDR3 in amino acids: CASSTGTIYEQYF. For the CDR3, the DNA is TGTGCCAGCAGTACCGGGACAATCTACGAGCAGTACTTC.

This clonotype was observed a handful of times. The chain is built from TRBV12-3 or TRBV12-4 and TRBJ2-1; TRBD2 matches at 8 bases. V lost 5 bases to trimming and J lost 7 bases; unmatched junction nucleotides: 13. CDR3 length: 16 amino acids. In DNA form, the CDR3 reads TGTGCCAGCAGTCCACCAAACGCCGGGGGGGGGAATGAGCAGTTCTTC. Translated, it gives CASSPPNAGGGNEQFF.

In this sample, this clonotype turned up many times. V gene TRBV28 combines with J gene TRBJ1-5, with TRBD1 identical over 10 bases. The CDR3 is 14 residues long. Trimming cost V 5 bases and J 9 bases; bases outside gene matches: 7. Germline CDR1 MDHEN, CDR2 SYDVKM. For the CDR3, the DNA is TGTGCCAGCAGTCAGGGACAGGGGAGACTGCCCCAGCATTTT. Translated: CASSQGQGRLPQHF.

This clonotype was counted at least ten times. The V gene is TRBV6-1, the J gene TRBJ2-3; D is possibly TRBD2 (6 bases). CDR1 is MNHNS, CDR2 SASEGT, per germline. This CDR3 has 15 amino acids. V dropped 8 bases and J dropped 2 bases, with 17 bases sitting between them. The chain's CDR3 is CASSDSGGVTDTQYF. The CDR3 nucleotides are TGTGCCAGCTCCGATTCGGGCGGGGTCACAGATACGCAGTATTTT.

In its sample, this clonotype was seen a few times. CDR3 nucleotide sequence: TGTGCCATCAGAGACGGACAGCAGTCTGCTGAAGCTTTCTTT. It is translated as CAIRDGQQSAEAFF. V is TRBV10-3 and J is TRBJ1-1; TRBD1 might be the D (6 bases). Germline CDR1 reads ENHRY; CDR2 reads SYGVKD. V shed 6 bases and J shed 6 bases, with 17 bases lying between them. The length of the CDR3 is 14 residues.

This clonotype was counted ten times or more. The chain uses TRBV2 and TRBJ2-7; 9 bases fit TRBD2. Germline values: CDR1 SNHLY, CDR2 FYNNEI. The V and J ends lost 4 bases and 2 bases, in that order; junction bases with no gene match: 6. The CDR3 sequence is 15 residues long. The chain's CDR3 is CASSGRAGGPYEQYF. CDR3 sequence (DNA): TGTGCCAGCAGTGGGCGAGCGGGAGGCCCCTACGAGCAGTACTTC.

Ten or more counts support this clonotype. This chain joins TRBV7-2 and TRBJ2-5; D might be TRBD2 (6 bases). The V end lost 2 bases, the J end lost 1 base, and 14 bases lay between the germline ends. This CDR3 region has 16 residues. From germline, CDR1 is SGHTA and CDR2 FQGNSA. Here the CDR3 reads CASSLTAGSGQETQYF. The DNA for the CDR3 is TGTGCCAGCAGCTTAACGGCCGGGAGCGGCCAAGAGACCCAGTACTTC.

This clonotype was seen at least ten times. V is TRBV27 and J is TRBJ1-2, with a tentative D call TRBD1 (6 bases). CDR1 and CDR2 (germline): MNHEY, SMNVEV (reference sequence). The CDR3 runs 13 residues. V gave up 6 bases and J gave up 8 bases, with 16 bases separating them. CDR3 nucleotide sequence: TGTGCCAGCAGCCCCGGGGGGGCGGAGGGCTACACCTTC. It is translated as CASSPGGAEGYTF.

This clonotype appeared a few times. The chain couples TRBV7-9 to TRBJ2-1, with D perhaps being TRBD1 or TRBD2 (7 bases each). The DNA matches TRBJ2-5 better at its end, which makes the J call doubtful. Germline V CDR1 and CDR2: SEHNR, FQNEAQ (reference sequence). The CDR3 sequence is 14 residues long. The CDR3 DNA reads as TGTGCCAGCAGCTTAATGCAGGGGGGGGAGACCCAGTACTTC. It encodes CASSLMQGGETQYF.

This clonotype has only a few counts. The gene calls are TRBV27 and TRBJ2-6; 11 bases line up with TRBD1. V was pared by 4 bases and J by 1 base, with 6 bases of the junction left unmatched. The germline V gene encodes CDR1 MNHEY and CDR2 SMNVEV (reference sequence). The CDR3 runs 18 residues. This CDR3 reads CASSSDRGLSSGANVLTF. The CDR3, as DNA: TGTGCCAGCAGTTCGGACAGGGGGCTGTCATCTGGGGCCAACGTCCTGACTTTC.

Only a few counts were recorded for this clonotype. This chain uses TRBV7-9 with TRBJ2-7; 9 positions match TRBD2. Trimming removed 2 bases from V and 4 bases from J; junction bases left unmatched: 9. This CDR3 has 16 residues. Looked up from germline, CDR1 is SEHNR and CDR2 is FQNEAQ (reference sequence). In DNA, the CDR3 is TGTGCCAGCAGCTTACTGCGGGAGGGCTTTTTTTACGAGCAGTACTTC. Translating it yields CASSLLREGFFYEQYF.

In its sample, this clonotype was seen many times. The chain couples TRBV6-1 to TRBJ1-1; D remains ambiguous. CDR3 length: 15 amino acids. From germline, CDR1 is MNHNS and CDR2 SASEGT. Trimming removed 1 base from V and 0 bases from J, with 9 bases in between. DNA of the CDR3: TGTGCCAGCAGTGAAGTAGGAGGGTTGAACACTGAAGCTTTCTTT. It is translated as CASSEVGGLNTEAFF.

This clonotype has a handful of counts. CDR3 DNA sequence: TGTGCCAGCAGTTTTCGGGGCTTCAATCAGCCCCAGCATTTT. Translation: CASSFRGFNQPQHF. This chain uses TRBV28 with TRBJ1-5; maybe TRBD1 (5 bases). Trimming cost V 3 bases and J 3 bases, with 9 bases left between them. CDR1 is MDHEN, CDR2 SYDVKM, per germline. The CDR3 totals 14 residues.

Ten or more counts support this clonotype. V and J are TRBV12-3 or TRBV12-4 and TRBJ2-3; TRBD1 aligns across 8 bases. With 7 bases clipped from V and 0 bases from J, the junction kept 6 bases outside the gene matches. The CDR3 is made up of 15 amino acids. The CDR3, as DNA: TGTGCCAGCACAGGGGGCGTCACTAGCACAGATACGCAGTATTTT. This encodes CASTGGVTSTDTQYF.

This clonotype was seen repeatedly, ten times or more. For the CDR3, the DNA is TGTGCCTGGAGTGTAGGAGTCCTCTACGAGCAGTACTTC. It translates to CAWSVGVLYEQYF. The gene calls are TRBV30 and TRBJ2-7; D is unresolved. CDR3 length equals 13 residues. The germline V and J ends were trimmed by 0 bases and 3 bases, with 9 bases remaining between them. Per the germline V gene, CDR1 is GTSNPN and CDR2 is SVGIG (reference sequence).

This clonotype was found many times. The V gene is TRBV5-1, the J gene TRBJ2-3; 8 nucleotides line up with TRBD1. The V gene end was trimmed by 0 bases and the J gene end by 6 bases; junction bases not matched to a gene: 6. This CDR3 is 15 amino acids long. Germline CDR1 reads SGHRS; CDR2 reads YFSETQ. The CDR3 loop is CASSLVPGGWDTQYF. In DNA, the CDR3 is TGCGCCAGCAGCTTGGTGCCAGGGGGCTGGGATACGCAGTATTTT.

The table lists this clonotype with many counts. The chain links TRBV10-1 to TRBJ2-7, with a possible D match to TRBD2 (6 bases). The CDR3 is made up of 15 amino acids. V was shortened by 0 bases and J by 6 bases, with 15 bases between the two germline ends. The germline CDR1 and CDR2 sequences are WNHNN and SYGVQD (reference sequence). This CDR3 reads CASSESKGLAREQYF. CDR3 nucleotides: TGCGCCAGCAGTGAGTCGAAAGGGCTAGCGCGCGAGCAGTACTTC.

This chain connects TRBV7-9 to TRBJ1-1; TRBD1 matches at 12 bases. Per the germline V gene, CDR1 is SEHNR and CDR2 is FQNEAQ (reference sequence). The V gene end was trimmed by 4 bases and the J gene end by 13 bases; junction bases not matched to a gene: 7. The CDR3 has 13 residues. The CDR3: CASSWGTGGADFF. The CDR3 DNA follows: TGTGCCAGCAGCTGGGGGACAGGGGGCGCGGATTTCTTT.

This clonotype was recorded at least ten times. V is TRBV7-8 and J is TRBJ1-5; D call uncertain. The CDR3 runs 15 residues. CDR1 is SGHVS, CDR2 FQNEAQ, per germline. The V end lost 4 bases, the J end lost 0 bases, and 10 bases lay between the germline ends. The DNA for the CDR3 is TGTGCCAGCAGCTCCAGTGGAAATAGCAATCAGCCCCAGCATTTT. It encodes CASSSSGNSNQPQHF.

This clonotype came up many times. This chain connects TRBV7-3 to TRBJ2-3; D not certain. In germline, CDR1 is SGHTA, CDR2 FQGTGA. V was trimmed by 6 bases and J by 0 bases, leaving 13 bases between them. The CDR3 spans 15 residues. This CDR3 reads CASSFGYPSTDTQYF. The DNA of the CDR3 is TGTGCCAGCAGTTTCGGGTACCCTAGCACAGATACGCAGTATTTT.

There are many counts of this clonotype. The genes are TRBV27 and TRBJ2-3; 8 bases are a match to TRBD2. V lost 5 bases to trimming and J lost 2 bases; unmatched junction nucleotides: 9. Per the germline V gene, CDR1 is MNHEY and CDR2 is SMNVEV (reference sequence). CDR3 size: 16 residues. The CDR3 DNA follows: TGTGCCAGCAGTCCGGGGGGGGAAGCAACCACAGATACGCAGTATTTT. This codes for CASSPGGEATTDTQYF.

The chain links TRBV20-1 to TRBJ1-4; TRBD1 agrees at 8 bases. CDR3 length equals 13 residues. Trimming at V came to 3 bases and at J to 4 bases, leaving 1 base not matched to a gene. CDR1 is DFQATT, CDR2 SNEGSKA, per germline (reference sequence). CDR3 protein: CSASGQGNEKLFF. The DNA for the CDR3 is TGCAGTGCTAGTGGACAGGGTAATGAAAAACTGTTTTTT.

There are a few counts of this clonotype. This rearrangement joins TRBV4-1 to TRBJ2-3, with D possibly TRBD2 on 6 matching bases. Looked up from germline, CDR1 is MGHRA and CDR2 is YSYEKL. V was pared by 1 base and J by 10 bases, with 18 bases between. The CDR3 length is 15 residues. CDR3 region: CASSQVIGGGKAQYF. The CDR3 DNA reads TGCGCCAGCAGCCAAGTTATAGGAGGAGGGAAGGCGCAGTATTTT.